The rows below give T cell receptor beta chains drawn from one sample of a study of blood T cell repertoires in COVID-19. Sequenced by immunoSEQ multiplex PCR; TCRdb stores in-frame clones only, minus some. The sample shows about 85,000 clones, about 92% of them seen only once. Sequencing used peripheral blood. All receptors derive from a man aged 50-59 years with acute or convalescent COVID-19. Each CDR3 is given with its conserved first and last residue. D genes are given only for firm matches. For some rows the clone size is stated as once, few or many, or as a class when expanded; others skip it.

DNA: TGTGCCAGCAGCCAAGGATTCGGACAGGGGAACACTGAAGCTTTCTTT; CDR3: CASSQGFGQGNTEAFF; D: TRBD1; size: NA; J: TRBJ1-1; V: TRBV14
DNA: TGTGCCTGGACGTGGGACAGCGATAATTCACCCCTCCACTTT; CDR3: CAWTWDSDNSPLHF; D: TRBD1; size: NA; J: TRBJ1-6; V: TRBV30
DNA: TGCGCTGCGGGTCAGTCCGATTCACCCCTCCACTTT; CDR3: CAAGQSDSPLHF; D: NA; size: NA; J: TRBJ1-6; V: TRBV10-1
DNA: TGTGCCAGCAGTTTTGAGACAGGGTTGGCTTTCTTT; CDR3: CASSFETGLAFF; D: TRBD1; size: NA; J: TRBJ1-1; V: TRBV28
DNA: TGTGCCAGCAGCCCAGGAGGGGTCGGGGAGCTGTTTTTT; CDR3: CASSPGGVGELFF; D: NA; size: NA; J: TRBJ2-2; V: TRBV28
DNA: TGTGCCAGCAGCACAGGGGGAGGAACTAATGAAAAACTGTTTTTT; CDR3: CASSTGGGTNEKLFF; D: TRBD1; size: few; J: TRBJ1-4; V: TRBV2
DNA: TGTGCCTGGAGAAAGGGGTGGCAGGGCTACACCTTC; CDR3: CAWRKGWQGYTF; D: NA; size: medium-sized; J: TRBJ1-2; V: TRBV30
DNA: TGTGCCAGCAGAGGAGATACAGAGACCCAGTACTTC; CDR3: CASRGDTETQYF; D: NA; size: NA; J: TRBJ2-5; V: TRBV6-1
DNA: TGTGCCAGCAGTTACGGCAGGGGCAATCAGCCCCAGCATTTT; CDR3: CASSYGRGNQPQHF; D: NA; size: once; J: TRBJ1-5; V: TRBV6-2/TRBV6-3
DNA: TGTGCCAGCAGCTTAGCAGGGGGAAAGGCTGGCTACACCTTC; CDR3: CASSLAGGKAGYTF; D: TRBD1; size: NA; J: TRBJ1-2; V: TRBV11-2
DNA: TGTGCCAGCAGTGGACAGCCGAACTATGGCTACACCTTC; CDR3: CASSGQPNYGYTF; D: NA; size: once; J: TRBJ1-2; V: TRBV28
DNA: TGTGCCAGCAGCCAAGAACTTCCATACGAGCAGTACTTC; CDR3: CASSQELPYEQYF; D: NA; size: NA; J: TRBJ2-7; V: TRBV3-1/TRBV3-2
DNA: TGTGCCAGCAGCCAAGGGGCGCCGAATGAAAAACTGTTTTTT; CDR3: CASSQGAPNEKLFF; D: NA; size: NA; J: TRBJ1-4; V: TRBV3-1/TRBV3-2
DNA: TGTGCCAGCTGGGGGGATGAGGGTTATCAGCCCCAGCATTTT; CDR3: CASWGDEGYQPQHF; D: NA; size: few; J: TRBJ1-5; V: TRBV2
DNA: TGTGCCAGCAGCTTGACAGGCGACGTGACAGATACGCAGTATTTT; CDR3: CASSLTGDVTDTQYF; D: NA; size: NA; J: TRBJ2-3; V: TRBV11-1
DNA: TGTGCCAGCAGCTTTGGGGGGGGCACAGATACGCAGTATTTT; CDR3: CASSFGGGTDTQYF; D: TRBD2; size: once; J: TRBJ2-3; V: TRBV11-2
DNA: TGTGCCAGCAGCCCCGGGGGTACCTATGGCTACACCTTC; CDR3: CASSPGGTYGYTF; D: NA; size: NA; J: TRBJ1-2; V: TRBV3-1/TRBV3-2
DNA: TGTGCCAGCAGCCAAGGCGCGACTAGCAGGACACCCTACGAGCAGTACTTC; CDR3: CASSQGATSRTPYEQYF; D: TRBD2; size: NA; J: TRBJ2-7; V: TRBV3-1/TRBV3-2
DNA: TGTGCCAGTAAGGAAATGGGCTCCCGGCGTGTTCGGTTT; CDR3: CASKEMGSRRVRF; D: NA; size: NA; J: TRBJ1-2; V: TRBV19
DNA: TGTGCCAGCAGTTACCGGCGGGGGGAGGGAGATACGCAGTATTTT; CDR3: CASSYRRGEGDTQYF; D: TRBD2; size: NA; J: TRBJ2-3; V: TRBV6-5
DNA: TGTGCCTGGAGTGCGAGCAGGGGCACCGGGGAGCTGTTTTTT; CDR3: CAWSASRGTGELFF; D: NA; size: NA; J: TRBJ2-2; V: TRBV30
DNA: TGTGCCAGCAGTAGTGGAGCCATTGTACCGGGCGAGCAGTACTTC; CDR3: CASSSGAIVPGEQYF; D: NA; size: NA; J: TRBJ2-7; V: TRBV2
DNA: TGTGCCACCAGTGACCTTAGCGGGTCCTACAATGAGCAGTTCTTC; CDR3: CATSDLSGSYNEQFF; D: TRBD2; size: NA; J: TRBJ2-1; V: TRBV24-1
DNA: TGCGCCAGCAGCCAAGATAGAAGCGGGGGGTACAATGAGCAGTTCTTC; CDR3: CASSQDRSGGYNEQFF; D: TRBD2; size: NA; J: TRBJ2-1; V: TRBV4-3